One sample yielded the 27 T cell receptor beta chains listed below, sequenced in a study of shared clonotypes between healthy human individuals. TCRdb keeps only in-frame clones here, not all; method: immunoSEQ multiplex PCR. The data show millions of clones, 90% to 95% seen once. Sequencing was performed on naive CD4+ T cells from PBMCs. Subset: CD45RA+ positively selected. These receptors came from a man between 18 and 35 years old in good health. Some clones in this sample may be carry-over from other donors' samples.

The rearrangement links TRBV7-2 to TRBJ2-1; no reliable D call. The germline V gene has CDR1 SGHTA and CDR2 FQGNSA. The CDR3 contains 15 residues. V lost 6 bases to trimming and J lost 4 bases, with 16 bases between them. The CDR3 DNA reads as TGTGCCAGCAGACCTTATTTAGACCCGTACAATGAGCAGTTCTTC. The encoded protein is CASRPYLDPYNEQFF.

Note on this clone: The sample carries other DNA sequences with the same CDR3. V and J are TRBV7-2 and TRBJ2-5; 10 nucleotides align to TRBD2. CDR1 is SGHTA, CDR2 FQGNSA, per germline. V shed 1 base, J shed 4 bases, and the junction held 6 bases outside the gene matches. The CDR3 totals 16 residues. The CDR3 sequence: CASSLGLAGGRETQYF. The CDR3 nucleotides are TGTGCCAGCAGCTTAGGACTAGCGGGTGGTCGAGAGACCCAGTACTTC. Drawing the rest from reference TRBV7-2 and TRBJ2-5, the complete variable domain is GAGVSQSPSNKVTEKGKDVELRCDPISGHTALYWYRQSLGQGLEFLIYFQGNSAPDKSGLPSDRFSAERTGGSVSTLTIQRTQQEDSAVYLCASSLGLAGGRETQYFGPGTRLLVL.

The chain has TRBV28 and TRBJ1-1; 7 bases agree with TRBD1. Per the germline V gene, CDR1 is MDHEN and CDR2 is SYDVKM. With V trimmed by 5 bases and J by 1 base, 7 bases remained unmatched. The CDR3 spans 15 residues. CDR3 sequence (DNA): TGTGCCAGCAGTGCGCAGACAGGGAAGAACACTGAAGCTTTCTTT. It encodes CASSAQTGKNTEAFF.

The genes are TRBV7-9 and TRBJ1-3, with 10 bases matching TRBD1. The germline CDR1 and CDR2 sequences are SEHNR and FQNEAQ (reference sequence). After removal of 5 bases from V and 0 bases from J, the junction contained 4 bases not matched to a gene. This CDR3 spans 16 amino acids. CDR3 protein: CASSRDRGFSGNTIYF. In nucleotides, the CDR3 is TGTGCCAGCAGCCGGGACAGGGGTTTCTCTGGAAACACCATATATTTT.

This clone appeared once. This chain connects TRBV4-1 to TRBJ2-5; TRBD1 is a possible D gene (5 bases). The length of the CDR3 is 15 residues. Looked up from germline, CDR1 is MGHRA and CDR2 is YSYEKL. V was shortened by 1 base and J by 7 bases, with 16 bases between the two germline ends. CDR3 nucleotide sequence: TGCGCCAGCAGCCAAGGGGGCTCAAACCCAGGGACCCAGTACTTC. It yields the protein CASSQGGSNPGTQYF.

This chain uses TRBV9 with TRBJ2-3; 7 positions agree with TRBD2. Trimming took 2 bases from V and 2 from J; bases not matched to a gene: 8. The CDR3 loop spans 16 amino acids. CDR1 is SGDLS, CDR2 YYNGEE, per germline. The CDR3 reads CASSVLSGDLTDTQYF. In DNA form, the CDR3 reads TGTGCCAGCAGCGTTCTCAGCGGGGACCTCACAGATACGCAGTATTTT. Full variable domain (missing parts from reference TRBV9 and TRBJ2-3): DSGVTQTPKHLITATGQRVTLRCSPRSGDLSVYWYQQSLDQGLQFLIQYYNGEERAKGNILERFSAQQFPDLHSELNLSSLELGDSALYFCASSVLSGDLTDTQYFGPGTRLTVL.

This chain links TRBV10-3 with TRBJ1-1; possibly TRBD1 for D (5 bases). The CDR3 covers 14 residues. V shed 7 bases and J shed 4 bases, with 16 bases lying between them. The V gene's germline CDR1 is ENHRY and CDR2 SYGVKD. As DNA, the CDR3 is TGTGCCATCACCGGGGCCCTCTGGGGCACTGAAGCTTTCTTT. As protein: CAITGALWGTEAFF.

Only a few counts were recorded for this clone. The chain employs TRBV7-3 and TRBJ2-7; D gene ambiguous. Between the trimmed V and J ends, which lost 1 base and 2 bases, there was a span of 12 bases. There are 15 residues in the CDR3. Germline-derived CDR1 and CDR2 are SGHTA and FQGTGA. The DNA of the CDR3 is TGTGCCAGCAGCTTAAGGGCGAGTCCCCCCTACGAGCAGTACTTC. It translates to CASSLRASPPYEQYF.

In the case of this clone: The identical CDR3 is also encoded by other nucleotide sequences in the sample. This chain uses TRBV9 with TRBJ1-1; no reliable D call. The germline gives CDR1 SGDLS, CDR2 YYNGEE. V lost 3 bases to trimming and J lost 1 base, with 7 bases between them. The CDR3 totals 13 residues. CDR3 in amino acids: CASSGRGNTEAFF. CDR3 nucleotides: TGTGCCAGCAGCGGTAGAGGGAACACTGAAGCTTTCTTT.

The rearrangement links TRBV4-1 to TRBJ2-2; D is undetermined. The CDR3 consists of 14 residues. Trimming took 4 bases from V and 8 from J, leaving 14 bases between them. Germline lookup yields CDR1 MGHRA and CDR2 YSYEKL. As DNA, the CDR3 is TGCGCCAGCAGCCGCCCAAGGGTACCGGGGGAGCTGTTTTTT. Protein product: CASSRPRVPGELFF.

The chain employs TRBV5-1 and TRBJ1-1, with TRBD1 matching over 7 bases. CDR3 length equals 16 residues. Germline values: CDR1 SGHRS, CDR2 YFSETQ. Trimming took 2 bases from V and 1 from J; bases not matched to a gene: 8. The CDR3 bases are TGCGCCAGCAGCTTTGGTGCAGGGGGAAAGAACACTGAAGCTTTCTTT. Its protein product is CASSFGAGGKNTEAFF. The full variable domain, rest sourced from reference TRBV5-1 and TRBJ1-1, is KAGVTQTPRYLIKTRGQQVTLSCSPISGHRSVSWYQQTPGQGLQFLFEYFSETQRNKGNFPGRFSGRQFSNSRSEMNVSTLELGDSALYLCASSFGAGGKNTEAFFGQGTRLTVV.

This chain joins TRBV5-1 and TRBJ1-1; TRBD1 might be the D (6 bases). Germline-derived CDR1 and CDR2 are SGHRS and YFSETQ. The CDR3 length is 13 residues. V shed 6 bases and J shed 7 bases, with 16 bases lying between them. CDR3 protein: CASIPREGGEAFF. The CDR3 DNA reads TGCGCCAGCATCCCCCGGGAGGGGGGTGAAGCTTTCTTT.

This clone was seen just once. The chain couples TRBV5-4 to TRBJ2-3; D is unresolved. The CDR3 runs to 13 residues. The germline gives CDR1 SGHNT, CDR2 YYREEE (reference sequence). Trimming stripped 6 bases from V and 0 bases from J, with 8 bases between. The CDR3 DNA is TGTGCCAGCACCCTGACTAGCACAGATACGCAGTATTTT. Residues: CASTLTSTDTQYF.

The chain couples TRBV6-5 to TRBJ2-1, with D perhaps matching TRBD1 or TRBD2 (5 bases each). Trimming left V 2 bases short and J 5 bases short, with 16 bases between. Germline V gene lookup returns CDR1 MNHEY and CDR2 SVGAGI. This CDR3 spans 16 amino acids. This CDR3 reads CASSYLFGTKNNEQFF. In nucleotides, the CDR3 is TGTGCCAGCAGTTACCTATTCGGGACGAAGAACAATGAGCAGTTCTTC.

The chain carries TRBV7-2 and TRBJ1-5; TRBD1 agrees at 10 bases. V dropped 7 bases and J dropped 7; count of bases not matched to a gene: 10. Per the germline V gene, CDR1 is SGHTA and CDR2 is FQGNSA. The CDR3 runs 15 residues. The CDR3 DNA reads as TGTGCCAGCACCCCTACCGGGACAGGGGACCAGCCCCAGCATTTT. It specifies CASTPTGTGDQPQHF.

The gene calls are TRBV18 and TRBJ1-1; 9 nucleotides match TRBD1. V gave up 4 bases and J gave up 3 bases; unmatched junction bases: 3. There are 14 residues in the CDR3. Germline V gene lookup returns CDR1 KGHSH and CDR2 LQKENI. The CDR3 spells CASSQGQGHTEAFF. CDR3 bases: TGTGCCAGCTCACAAGGACAGGGGCACACTGAAGCTTTCTTT.

V usage is TRBV27 and J usage is TRBJ2-1; D is uncertain. CDR1 is MNHEY and CDR2 is SMNVEV in the germline V gene (reference sequence). Deletions cut 2 bases from V and 3 bases from J, with 5 bases between. The CDR3 is made up of 13 amino acids. For the CDR3, the DNA is TGTGCCAGCAGTTTACCGAACTACAATGAGCAGTTCTTC. Translated: CASSLPNYNEQFF.

This clone is a singleton in its sample. The J gene is TRBJ1-1, the V gene TRBV5-1; 10 nucleotides match TRBD1. This CDR3 is built from 15 residues. V lost 3 bases and J lost 4; bases outside the gene matches: 6. Per germline, CDR1 SGHRS and CDR2 YFSETQ. CDR3: CASSSGTGETTEAFF. The CDR3 DNA is TGCGCCAGCAGCTCCGGGACAGGGGAGACCACTGAAGCTTTCTTT.

This chain uses TRBV5-1 with TRBJ2-3; the D is unclear. This CDR3 comprises 16 residues. Trimming took off 0 bases at V and 0 bases at J, with 11 bases between the two ends. Looked up from germline, CDR1 is SGHRS and CDR2 is YFSETQ. CDR3 residues: CASSLAGSSSTDTQYF. The CDR3 nucleotides read TGCGCCAGCAGCTTGGCGGGCAGCTCTAGCACAGATACGCAGTATTTT.

The chain combines TRBV21-1 with TRBJ2-3. TRBV21-1 is termed a pseudogene. The CDR3 consists of 14 residues. CDR3 sequence reads: CASMGPPSTDTQYF. The CDR3, as DNA: TGTGCCAGCATGGGTCCCCCGAGCACAGATACGCAGTATTTT.

CDR3 DNA sequence: TGTGCCAGCAGTCGGACTAGCGGGCCCAATGAGCAGTTCTTC. Its translation is CASSRTSGPNEQFF. The chain employs TRBV6-5 and TRBJ2-1; 11 nucleotides match TRBD2. V gave up 5 bases and J gave up 6 bases; unmatched junction bases: 3. CDR1 and CDR2 from the germline V gene are MNHEY and SVGAGI. The CDR3 length is 14 residues.

V gene TRBV6-5 combines with J gene TRBJ1-1; TRBD1 is a possible D gene (6 bases). The V gene lost 4 bases and the J gene lost 1 base, with 13 bases spanning the gap. CDR1 MNHEY and CDR2 SVGAGI come from the germline V gene. This CDR3 has 15 amino acids. In nucleotides, the CDR3 is TGTGCCAGCAGTTCCCTCCCGACAGGGAACACTGAAGCTTTCTTT. As protein: CASSSLPTGNTEAFF.

The rearrangement joins TRBV28 to TRBJ2-7; 7 bases agree with TRBD2. CDR1 is MDHEN and CDR2 is SYDVKM in the germline V gene. Germline trimming cut 5 bases from V and 2 bases from J; bases unmatched to any gene: 12. This CDR3 has 16 amino acids. The CDR3 loop reads CASSIGPSGGPYEQYF. As DNA, the CDR3 is TGTGCCAGCAGTATAGGTCCTAGCGGAGGACCCTACGAGCAGTACTTC.

This chain links TRBV7-8 with TRBJ1-1; TRBD1 agrees at 11 bases. Germline assignment: CDR1 SGHVS and CDR2 FQNEAQ. After removal of 4 bases from V and 4 bases from J, the junction contained 8 bases not matched to a gene. CDR3 length: 16 amino acids. CDR3 sequence reads: CASSSHLDRGPTEAFF. The DNA of the CDR3 is TGTGCCAGCAGCTCTCACCTGGACAGGGGGCCCACTGAAGCTTTCTTT.

This chain joins TRBV7-2 and TRBJ1-2, with D unclear. V lost 2 bases to trimming and J lost 5 bases, with 6 bases between them. This CDR3 is built from 12 residues. Germline assignment: CDR1 SGHTA and CDR2 FQGNSA. The CDR3 region has the DNA TGTGCCAGCAGCTTAACCGTTTATGGCTACACCTTC. This translates into CASSLTVYGYTF.

The chain couples TRBV7-9 to TRBJ1-1, with no clear D. Germline CDR1 and CDR2: SEHNR and FQNEAQ (reference sequence). The V end was cut by 5 bases, the J end by 9 bases, with 13 bases between. The CDR3 runs to 12 residues. Here the CDR3 DNA reads TGTGCCAGCAGCCCCCTTGGGCGGCAAGCTTTCTTT. Its translation is CASSPLGRQAFF. Variable domain in full (rest from reference TRBV7-9 and TRBJ1-1): DTGVSQNPRHKITKRGQNVTFRCDPISEHNRLYWYRQTLGQGPEFLTYFQNEAQLEKSRLLSDRFSAERPKGSFSTLEIQRTEQGDSAMYLCASSPLGRQAFFGQGTRLTVV.

The V call is TRBV4-1, the J call TRBJ2-3; TRBD1 or TRBD2 may be the D gene (6 bases each). The CDR3 is made up of 19 amino acids. Germline CDR1 and CDR2: MGHRA and YSYEKL. V shed 0 bases and J shed 4 bases, with 23 bases lying between them. This CDR3 is CASSQDFLKRGEESDTQYF. CDR3 nucleotide sequence: TGCGCCAGCAGCCAAGATTTTCTAAAGAGGGGGGAAGAATCAGATACGCAGTATTTT.